Following are 19 T cell receptor beta chains from one sample sequenced in a study of cytotoxic CD8 clonotypes in ibrutinib-treated CLL. Assay: immunoSEQ multiplex PCR; the TCRdb copy retains only in-frame clones and omits some. This repertoire shows around 310,000 clones, 70% to 80% found once; its top ten account for about 6.3%. The sequencing here drew on PBMCs, taken before ibrutinib treatment. The source is a human donor with chronic lymphocytic leukemia.

The rearrangement joins TRBV11-2 to TRBJ2-5, with 8 bases identical to TRBD2. CDR1 SGHAT and CDR2 FQNNGV come from the germline V gene. V shed 7 bases and J 6 bases; nucleotides not matched to a gene: 16. This CDR3 is 16 amino acids long. CDR3 region: CASIPRSGSGEKTQYF. In DNA form, the CDR3 reads TGTGCCAGCATCCCGAGGAGCGGGAGTGGTGAAAAGACCCAGTACTTC.

The chain links TRBV11-2 to TRBJ1-4, with no clear D. Looked up from germline, CDR1 is SGHAT and CDR2 is FQNNGV. V was trimmed by 4 bases and J by 8 bases, leaving 14 bases between them. The CDR3 sequence is 14 residues long. The CDR3 bases are TGTGCCAGCAGCTCCCCCCCCGGACCCGAAAAACTGTTTTTT. Encoded protein: CASSSPPGPEKLFF. The complete variable domain, with remaining parts taken from reference TRBV11-2 and TRBJ1-4, reads EAGVAQSPRYKIIEKRQSVAFWCNPISGHATLYWYQQILGQGPKLLIQFQNNGVVDDSQLPKDRFSAERLKGVDSTLKIQPAKLEDSAVYLCASSSPPGPEKLFFGSGTQLSVL.

The rearrangement uses TRBV18 and TRBJ1-1; the D gene is possibly TRBD1 (6 bases). Germline V lookup: CDR1 KGHSH, CDR2 LQKENI. Trimming removed 3 bases from V and 2 bases from J, with 13 bases in between. This CDR3 is built from 15 residues. In nucleotides, the CDR3 is TGTGCCAGCTCACCCGGGGACACCTATAACACTGAAGCTTTCTTT. Translating gives CASSPGDTYNTEAFF.

The DNA for the CDR3 is TGTGCCAGCAGCTCGGGACTACAGAACACCGGGGAGCTGTTTTTT. Protein sequence: CASSSGLQNTGELFF. This chain connects TRBV5-4 to TRBJ2-2, with 7 bases fitting TRBD2. The CDR3 sequence is 15 residues long. The ends lost 3 bases at V and 1 base at J; junction bases unmatched: 3. Germline CDR1 SGHNT, CDR2 YYREEE (reference sequence).

The rearrangement uses TRBV5-6 and TRBJ2-5, with D unresolved. V gave up 1 base and J gave up 4 bases, with 5 bases separating them. Looked up from germline, CDR1 is SGHDT and CDR2 is YYEEEE. This CDR3 region has 12 residues. CDR3 loop: CASSLMPETQYF. The DNA of the CDR3 is TGTGCCAGCAGCTTGATGCCAGAGACCCAGTACTTC.

This chain joins TRBV19 and TRBJ1-2; maybe TRBD1 (6 bases). CDR1 LNHDA and CDR2 SQIVND come from the germline V gene (reference sequence). The CDR3 runs to 14 residues. Trimming stripped 5 bases from V and 4 bases from J, with 14 bases between. CDR3 DNA sequence: TGTGCCAGTAGTGACCGAGGACAGTCCTATGGCTACACCTTC. This codes for CASSDRGQSYGYTF.

For this clone: Other DNA sequences in the same sample also yield this CDR3. The chain uses TRBV2 and TRBJ1-1, with D hard to call. The CDR3 runs 11 residues. CDR1 is SNHLY, CDR2 FYNNEI, per germline. Trimming stripped 6 bases from V and 0 bases from J, with 2 bases between. CDR3 DNA sequence: TGTGCCAGCAGCCTGAACACTGAAGCTTTCTTT. Its translation: CASSLNTEAFF.

In DNA, the CDR3 is TGTGCCAGCAGCCCGTCTGGTGGGTCGAACACTGAAGCTTTCTTT. Translation gives CASSPSGGSNTEAFF. The chain couples TRBV5-4 to TRBJ1-1, with unresolved D. V dropped 4 bases and J dropped 1 base, with 14 bases sitting between them. CDR3 size: 15 residues. The germline V gene has CDR1 SGHNT and CDR2 YYREEE (reference sequence). Combining the CDR3 with reference TRBV5-4 and TRBJ1-1 gives the whole variable domain ETGVTQSPTHLIKTRGQQVTLRCSSQSGHNTVSWYQQALGQGPQFIFQYYREEENGRGNFPPRFSGLQFPNYSSELNVNALELDDSALYLCASSPSGGSNTEAFFGQGTRLTVV.

This rearrangement joins TRBV27 to TRBJ2-7; 8 bases fit TRBD2. The germline V gene has CDR1 MNHEY and CDR2 SMNVEV (reference sequence). Trimming at V came to 8 bases and at J to 3 bases, leaving 6 bases not matched to a gene. This CDR3 has 13 residues. As DNA, the CDR3 is TGTGCCAGCTCTAAAGGGACTAGCTACGAGCAGTACTTC. Protein product: CASSKGTSYEQYF.

The chain recombines TRBV27 with TRBJ2-5, with 10 bases fitting TRBD1. V lost 5 bases, J lost 4 bases, and 10 bases stayed unmatched. CDR1 and CDR2 from the germline V gene are MNHEY and SMNVEV (reference sequence). CDR3 length: 16 residues. Here the CDR3 reads CASSPRDRGSRETQYF. For the CDR3, the DNA is TGTGCCAGCAGTCCCCGGGACAGGGGCTCCCGAGAGACCCAGTACTTC.

The V and J genes are TRBV30 and TRBJ2-7, with 12 bases matching TRBD2. Germline assignment: CDR1 GTSNPN and CDR2 SVGIG (reference sequence). Trimming cost V 5 bases and J 2 bases; bases outside gene matches: 1. The CDR3 spans 13 residues. The CDR3 is CAWGLAGTYEQYF. CDR3 DNA: TGTGCCTGGGGACTAGCGGGAACCTACGAGCAGTACTTC.

V and J are TRBV11-3 and TRBJ2-1; D is unclear. Trimming took off 1 base at V and 10 bases at J, with 14 bases between the two ends. CDR3 length: 14 residues. CDR1 is SGHNT and CDR2 is YENEEA in the germline V gene. The CDR3 loop reads CASSLGGPLAEQFF. CDR3 sequence (DNA): TGTGCCAGCAGCTTAGGTGGACCGCTTGCGGAGCAGTTCTTC.

This chain connects TRBV5-6 to TRBJ1-2; 12 bases are a match to TRBD1. This CDR3 comprises 16 residues. CDR1 is SGHDT and CDR2 is YYEEEE in the germline V gene. Trimming took 4 bases from V and 7 from J; bases not matched to a gene: 11. CDR3 DNA sequence: TGTGCCAGCAGCCCGGGGACAGGGGGCATCCTAGGTGGCTACACCTTC. It encodes CASSPGTGGILGGYTF.

The V call is TRBV5-1, the J call TRBJ2-3; D is unresolved. Trimming stripped 0 bases from V and 0 bases from J, with 5 bases between. The CDR3 spans 14 residues. CDR1 and CDR2 (germline): SGHRS, YFSETQ. This chain's CDR3 is CASSLEVSTDTQYF. The CDR3 coding sequence is TGCGCCAGCAGCTTGGAAGTCAGCACAGATACGCAGTATTTT.

This chain joins TRBV18 and TRBJ1-1; TRBD1 matches 7 bases. Germline assignment: CDR1 KGHSH and CDR2 LQKENI. With V trimmed by 3 bases and J by 3 bases, 10 bases remained unmatched. The CDR3 is 16 residues long. The CDR3 sequence is CASSPRQGSGHTEAFF. The CDR3 nucleotides are TGTGCCAGCTCACCCAGACAGGGATCTGGTCACACTGAAGCTTTCTTT.

The chain combines TRBV29-1 with TRBJ2-3, with TRBD2 matching over 9 bases. With 0 bases clipped from V and 0 bases from J, the junction kept 10 bases outside the gene matches. The CDR3 sequence is 18 residues long. In germline, CDR1 is SQVTM, CDR2 ANQGSEA. The CDR3 DNA reads as TGCAGCGTTGAAGATTTTGCTAGCGGGAAACTTAGCACAGATACGCAGTATTTT. Translation: CSVEDFASGKLSTDTQYF.

The chain couples TRBV27 to TRBJ1-2; TRBD1 is a possible D gene (6 bases). The CDR3 loop spans 15 amino acids. Trimming shortened V by 7 bases and J by 7 bases, and 22 bases separated the two germline ends. The germline V gene has CDR1 MNHEY and CDR2 SMNVEV (reference sequence). The CDR3 region is CASKITGYDPSGYTF. The CDR3 DNA sequence: TGTGCCAGCAAGATCACAGGGTACGACCCCTCTGGCTACACCTTC.

The chain carries TRBV19 and TRBJ1-3; 8 bases align to TRBD1. The CDR3 is 17 amino acids. The V and J ends lost 3 bases and 0 bases, in that order; junction bases with no gene match: 7. The germline gives CDR1 LNHDA, CDR2 SQIVND (reference sequence). CDR3 residues: CASSIALGTGSGNTIYF. The CDR3, as DNA: TGTGCCAGTAGTATTGCGCTCGGGACAGGCTCTGGAAACACCATATATTTT.

The chain is built from TRBV5-4 and TRBJ1-1, with a tentative D call TRBD1 (6 bases). The CDR3 totals 12 residues. V shed 4 bases and J shed 8 bases, with 12 bases lying between them. Germline-derived CDR1 and CDR2 are SGHNT and YYREEE (reference sequence). CDR3 loop: CASSPRGGEAFF. For the CDR3, the DNA is TGTGCCAGCAGCCCTCGTGGGGGCGAAGCTTTCTTT.